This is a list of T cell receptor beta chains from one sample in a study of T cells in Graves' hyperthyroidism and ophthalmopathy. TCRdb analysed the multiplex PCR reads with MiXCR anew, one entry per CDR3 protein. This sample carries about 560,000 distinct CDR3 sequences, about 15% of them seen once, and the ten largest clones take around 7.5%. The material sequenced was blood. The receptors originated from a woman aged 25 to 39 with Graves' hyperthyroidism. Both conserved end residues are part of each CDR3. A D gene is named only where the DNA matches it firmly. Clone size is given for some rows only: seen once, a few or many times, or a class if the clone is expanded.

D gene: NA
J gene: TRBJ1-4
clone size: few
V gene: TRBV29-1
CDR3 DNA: TGCAGCGTTGCGGAGTTAAATGAAAAACTGTTTTTT
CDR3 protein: CSVAELNEKLFF

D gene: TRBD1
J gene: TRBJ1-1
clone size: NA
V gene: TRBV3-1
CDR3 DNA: TGTGCCAGCAGCCAAGATTGGGACAGGGAGAACACTGAAGCTTTCTTT
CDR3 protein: CASSQDWDRENTEAFF

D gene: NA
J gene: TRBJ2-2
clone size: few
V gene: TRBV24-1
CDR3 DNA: TGTGCCACCTTCTTTGGAGGAGTGACCGGGGAGCTGTTTTTT
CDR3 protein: CATFFGGVTGELFF

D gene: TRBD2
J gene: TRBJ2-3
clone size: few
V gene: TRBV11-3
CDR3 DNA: TGTGCCAGCAGCTTAGGGGGGGGGGACCCTAGCACAGATACGCAGTATTTT
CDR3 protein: CASSLGGGDPSTDTQYF

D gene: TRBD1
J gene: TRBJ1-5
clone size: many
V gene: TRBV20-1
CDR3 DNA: TGCAGTGCTAGCGGAGGGGGCGCGAATAGCAATCAGCCCCAGCATTTT
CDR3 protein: CSASGGGANSNQPQHF

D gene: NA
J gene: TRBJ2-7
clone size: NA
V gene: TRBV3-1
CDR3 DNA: TGTGCCAGCAGCCCCAGAGACAGCCGAGTACTCCTGCACGAGCAGTACTTC
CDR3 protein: CASSPRDSRVLLHEQYF

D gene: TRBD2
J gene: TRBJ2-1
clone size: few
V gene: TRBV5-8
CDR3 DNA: TGTGCCAGCAGCAAACTAGCGGGAAGCGATGAGCAGTTCTTC
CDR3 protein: CASSKLAGSDEQFF

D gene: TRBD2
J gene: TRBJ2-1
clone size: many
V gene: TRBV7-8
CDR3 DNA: TGTGCCAGCAGCGTTAGCGGGATCTACAATGAGCAGTTCTTC
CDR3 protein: CASSVSGIYNEQFF

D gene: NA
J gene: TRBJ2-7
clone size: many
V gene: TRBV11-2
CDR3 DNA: TGTGCCAGCAGCTTAGTCAGGTACTACGAGCAGTACTTC
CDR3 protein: CASSLVRYYEQYF

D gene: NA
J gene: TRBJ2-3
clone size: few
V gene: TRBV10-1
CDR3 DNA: TGCGCCAGCAGTGAAGATCAGTACACAGATACGCAGTATTTT
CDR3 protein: CASSEDQYTDTQYF

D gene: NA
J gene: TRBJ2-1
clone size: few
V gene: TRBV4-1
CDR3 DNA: TGCGCCAGCAGCCGGGTGCCTGTTAACCTCGGCAATGAGCAGTTCTTC
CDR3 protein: CASSRVPVNLGNEQFF

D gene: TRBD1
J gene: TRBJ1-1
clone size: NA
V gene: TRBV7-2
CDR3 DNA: TGTGCCAGCAGTCGACAGGGACGGATGAACACTGAAGCTTTCTTT
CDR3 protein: CASSRQGRMNTEAFF

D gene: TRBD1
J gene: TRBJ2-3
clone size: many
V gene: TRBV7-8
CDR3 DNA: TGTGCCAGCAGCCCGGGGCCCGGGACAGGGCAAAATACGCAGTATTTT
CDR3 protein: CASSPGPGTGQNTQYF

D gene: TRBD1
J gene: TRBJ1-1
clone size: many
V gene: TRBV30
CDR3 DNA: TGTGCCTCCGCCGGGACAGGGGAGACGACTGAAGCTTTCTTT
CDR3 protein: CASAGTGETTEAFF

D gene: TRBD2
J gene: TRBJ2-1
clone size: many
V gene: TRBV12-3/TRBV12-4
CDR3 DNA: TGTGCCAGCAGTTCCGGGACTAGCGCCTACAATGAGCAGTTCTTC
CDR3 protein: CASSSGTSAYNEQFF

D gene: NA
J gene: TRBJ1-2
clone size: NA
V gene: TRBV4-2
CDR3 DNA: TGTGCCAGCAGCCAAGATCGCGTTCGCTACACCTTC
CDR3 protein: CASSQDRVRYTF

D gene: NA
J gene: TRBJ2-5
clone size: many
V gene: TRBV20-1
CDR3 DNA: TGCAGTGCTAGAGATTTCTCGGGCCAAGAGACCCAGTACTTC
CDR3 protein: CSARDFSGQETQYF

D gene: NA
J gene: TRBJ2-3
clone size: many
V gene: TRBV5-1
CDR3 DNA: TGCGCCAGCAGCTTATTGATTAGCGGCACAGATACGCAGTATTTT
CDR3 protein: CASSLLISGTDTQYF

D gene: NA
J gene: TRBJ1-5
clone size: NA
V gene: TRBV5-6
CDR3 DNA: TGTGCCAGCAGCCTCGGGACCTTCGGGAATCAGCCCCAGCATTTT
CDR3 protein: CASSLGTFGNQPQHF

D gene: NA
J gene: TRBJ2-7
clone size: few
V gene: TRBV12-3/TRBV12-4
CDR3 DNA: TGTGCCAGCAGTTTTGGGCAGTTTACCTACGAGCAGTACTTC
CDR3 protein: CASSFGQFTYEQYF

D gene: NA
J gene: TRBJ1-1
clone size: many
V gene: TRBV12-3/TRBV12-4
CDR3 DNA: TGTGCCAGCAGGTACAGTGAGTCTGAAGCTTTCTTT
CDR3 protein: CASRYSESEAFF

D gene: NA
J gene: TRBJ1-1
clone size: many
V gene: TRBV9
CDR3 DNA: TGTGCCAGCAGCGTTCACCAGGACCAGAACACTGAAGCTTTCTTT
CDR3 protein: CASSVHQDQNTEAFF

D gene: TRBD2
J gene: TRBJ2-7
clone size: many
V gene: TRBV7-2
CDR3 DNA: TGTGCCAGCAGCGATACTAGCGGCTACGAGCAGTACTTC
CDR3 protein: CASSDTSGYEQYF

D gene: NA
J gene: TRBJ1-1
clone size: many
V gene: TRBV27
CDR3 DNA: TGTGCCAGCAGTTTTACACAGAACACTGAAGCTTTCTTT
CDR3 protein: CASSFTQNTEAFF

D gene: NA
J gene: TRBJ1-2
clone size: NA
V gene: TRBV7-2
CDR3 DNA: TGTGCCAGCAGCTTACAGGGCGATGGCTACACCTTC
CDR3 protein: CASSLQGDGYTF

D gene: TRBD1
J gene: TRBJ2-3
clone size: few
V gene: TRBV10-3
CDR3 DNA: TGTGCCATCACTCGAACGATCGGACAGGGTAGCACAGATACGCAGTATTTT
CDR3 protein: CAITRTIGQGSTDTQYF

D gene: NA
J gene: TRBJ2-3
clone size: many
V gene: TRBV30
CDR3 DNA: TGTGCCTGGAGTGAAAAAGGGACAAAAAGCACAGATACGCAGTATTTT
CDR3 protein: CAWSEKGTKSTDTQYF

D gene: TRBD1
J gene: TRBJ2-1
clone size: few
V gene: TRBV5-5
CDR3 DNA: TGTGCCAGCAGCCAAGGGGGACAGGGGAGCAATGAGCAGTTCTTC
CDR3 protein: CASSQGGQGSNEQFF

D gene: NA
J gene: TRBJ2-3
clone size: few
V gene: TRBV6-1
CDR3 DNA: TGTGCCAGCAGTGAAGCGCGCTCCCCCGGCGGCACAGATACGCAGTATTTT
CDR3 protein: CASSEARSPGGTDTQYF

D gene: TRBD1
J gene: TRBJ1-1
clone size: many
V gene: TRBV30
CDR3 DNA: TGTGCCTGGAGTGTAAGAGGACAGGAGGGCACTGAAGCTTTCTTT
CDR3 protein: CAWSVRGQEGTEAFF

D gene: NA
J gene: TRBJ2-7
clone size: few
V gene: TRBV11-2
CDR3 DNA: TGTGCCAGCCGTCGGCGACGTTGGGACGCAGCCGGTGAGCAGTACTTC
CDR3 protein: CASRRRRWDAAGEQYF

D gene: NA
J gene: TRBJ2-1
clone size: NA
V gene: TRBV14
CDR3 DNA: TGTGCCAGCAGCCAAGATCACAGCCAGACCTACAATGAGCAGTTCTTC
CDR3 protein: CASSQDHSQTYNEQFF

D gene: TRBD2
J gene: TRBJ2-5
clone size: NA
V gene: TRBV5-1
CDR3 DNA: TGCGCCAGCAGCTTTATGACTAGCGGGAGTATAGAGACCCAGTACTTC
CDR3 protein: CASSFMTSGSIETQYF

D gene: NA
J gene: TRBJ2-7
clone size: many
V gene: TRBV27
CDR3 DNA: TGTGCCAGCAGTTTAATCTCCGGCGAGCAGTACTTC
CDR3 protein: CASSLISGEQYF

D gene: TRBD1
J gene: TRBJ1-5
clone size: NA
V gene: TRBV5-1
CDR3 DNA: TGCGCCAGCAGCTTGACAGGGGAGGGCAATCAGCCCCAGCATTTT
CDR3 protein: CASSLTGEGNQPQHF

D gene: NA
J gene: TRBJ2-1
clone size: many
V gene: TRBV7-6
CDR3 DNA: TGTGCCAGCAGCCGAGTGGGAAACAATGAGCAGTTCTTC
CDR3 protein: CASSRVGNNEQFF

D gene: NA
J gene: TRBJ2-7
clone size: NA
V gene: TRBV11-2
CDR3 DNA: TGTGCCAGCAGCTCCTTGGCGGGCCGCACCTACGAGCAGTACTTC
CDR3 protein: CASSSLAGRTYEQYF

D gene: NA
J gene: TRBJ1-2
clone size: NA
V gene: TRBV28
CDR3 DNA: TGTGCCAGCAGTTTAAGTGAGCGGTTTAATGGCTACACCTTC
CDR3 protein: CASSLSERFNGYTF

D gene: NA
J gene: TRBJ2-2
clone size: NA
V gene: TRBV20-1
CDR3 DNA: TGCAGTGCTAGAGCGCGCCCCGGGGAGCTGTTTTTT
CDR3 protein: CSARARPGELFF

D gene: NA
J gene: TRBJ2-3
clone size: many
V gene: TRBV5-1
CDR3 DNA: TGCGCCAGCAGCTTTTCAGGAGAAAGCACAGATACGCAGTATTTT
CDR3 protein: CASSFSGESTDTQYF

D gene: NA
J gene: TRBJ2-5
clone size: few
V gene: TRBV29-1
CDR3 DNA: TGCAGCGTTTTCCGCCGGGGACAAGAGACCCAGTACTTC
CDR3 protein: CSVFRRGQETQYF

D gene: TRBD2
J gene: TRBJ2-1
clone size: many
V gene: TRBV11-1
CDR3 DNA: TGTGCCAGCAGCTTAACCCTGACTAGCGGGGTTTACAATGAGCAGTTCTTC
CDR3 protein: CASSLTLTSGVYNEQFF